One sample yielded the 20 T cell receptor beta chains listed below, sequenced in a study of blood T cell repertoires in COVID-19. TCRdb's copy holds only in-frame clones and misses some; the assay was immunoSEQ multiplex PCR. The table includes 350,000 to 550,000 clones, approximately 90% detected once. The specimen was PBMCs or T cells enriched from blood (not recorded which). The receptor set was obtained from a woman under 30 with acute COVID-19.

The chain has TRBV28 and TRBJ1-6; TRBD1 is a possible D gene (6 bases). V was shortened by 6 bases and J by 3 bases, with 12 bases between the two germline ends. The germline gives CDR1 MDHEN, CDR2 SYDVKM. The CDR3 extends over 15 amino acids. CDR3 nucleotides: TGTGCCAGCAGCCTACAGGGCTACTATAATTCACCCCTCCACTTT. Its protein product is CASSLQGYYNSPLHF.

The V call is TRBV4-1, the J call TRBJ2-1; 9 nucleotides agree with TRBD2. J gave up 9 bases and V 0 bases, and 9 bases lay outside the gene matches. Per germline, CDR1 MGHRA and CDR2 YSYEKL. This CDR3 is 16 amino acids long. CDR3 DNA sequence: TGCGCCAGCAGCCAAGAAGAGGGCGGGAGGGCCGCTGAGCAGTTCTTC. Its translation: CASSQEEGGRAAEQFF.

The J gene is TRBJ1-5, the V gene TRBV5-6, with a weak D call TRBD1 (5 bases). CDR3 size: 15 residues. The ends were cut back, 4 bases at V and 2 bases at J, with 13 bases in the middle. Germline loops: CDR1 SGHDT, CDR2 YYEEEE. CDR3 sequence reads: CASSRGMAGNQPQHF. The CDR3 region has the DNA TGTGCCAGCAGCAGGGGCATGGCGGGCAATCAGCCCCAGCATTTT.

This clone was counted once. V usage is TRBV19 and J usage is TRBJ2-6, with D maybe TRBD2 (5 bases). There are 12 residues in the CDR3. Germline-derived CDR1 and CDR2 are LNHDA and SQIVND (reference sequence). Trimming removed 9 bases from V and 5 bases from J, with 8 bases in between. The CDR3 loop reads CASEGWANVLTF. The CDR3 DNA is TGTGCCAGCGAGGGTTGGGCCAACGTCCTGACTTTC.

The CDR3 region is CASSSGPSGHTIYF. CDR3 bases: TGTGCCAGCAGCTCCGGTCCCTCGGGTCACACCATATATTTT. V usage is TRBV5-6 and J usage is TRBJ1-3, with D unclear. V was shortened by 3 bases and J by 8 bases, with 15 bases between the two germline ends. Germline V CDR1 and CDR2: SGHDT, YYEEEE. This CDR3 is 14 amino acids long.

V usage is TRBV3-1 (or the pseudogene TRBV3-2) and J usage is TRBJ1-3, with unresolved D. The germline V gene has CDR1 LGHDT and CDR2 YNNKEL (reference sequence). This CDR3 has 13 residues. Trimming pared 6 bases from V and 5 bases from J, leaving 11 bases between. The CDR3 DNA sequence: TGTGCCAGCAGTCCGGGTGGTAGAAACACCATATATTTT. It is translated as CASSPGGRNTIYF.

The V gene is TRBV19, the J gene TRBJ2-5, with D unresolved. V lost 1 base and J 0 bases, leaving 9 bases between the germline ends. CDR1 is LNHDA, CDR2 SQIVND, per germline (reference sequence). The CDR3 length is 15 residues. The CDR3 here is CASSIVAYHQETQYF. The CDR3 DNA reads TGTGCCAGTAGTATAGTCGCCTACCACCAAGAGACCCAGTACTTC.

This clone has only a few counts. The J gene is TRBJ1-2, the V gene TRBV6-5, with a possible D match to TRBD1 (5 bases). The ends were cut back, 7 bases at V and 8 bases at J, with 17 bases in the middle. This CDR3 spans 13 amino acids. Per the germline V gene, CDR1 is MNHEY and CDR2 is SVGAGI. The CDR3 sequence: CASTLGVGNGYTF. The CDR3 nucleotides are TGTGCCAGCACCCTAGGGGTGGGCAACGGCTACACCTTC.

CDR3 region: CASSGTTLNTGELFF. For the CDR3, the DNA is TGCGCCAGCAGTGGGACTACTTTAAACACCGGGGAGCTGTTTTTT. The chain employs TRBV10-1 and TRBJ2-2; a weak D match, TRBD2 (6 bases). The CDR3 runs to 15 residues. Per germline, CDR1 WNHNN and CDR2 SYGVQD (reference sequence). The V and J ends lost 4 bases and 2 bases respectively, with 11 bases between them.

J is TRBJ1-2 and V is TRBV15; no clear D. Germline loops: CDR1 LNHNV, CDR2 YYDKDF (reference sequence). The V and J ends lost 5 bases and 6 bases respectively, with 19 bases between them. The CDR3 extends over 15 amino acids. CDR3 coding DNA: TGTGCCACCAGCGAGTCCCCGGCAGCGACGGATGGCTACACCTTC. It encodes CATSESPAATDGYTF.

The chain joins TRBV6-5 to TRBJ2-3, with 7 bases matching TRBD2. V lost 11 bases to trimming and J lost 3 bases; unmatched junction nucleotides: 5. Germline V gives CDR1 MNHEY, CDR2 SVGAGI. The CDR3 spans 12 residues. This chain's CDR3 is CAVRGGTDTQYF. CDR3 nucleotide sequence: TGTGCCGTACGGGGAGGGACAGATACGCAGTATTTT.

This chain links TRBV30 with TRBJ1-4, with D perhaps TRBD1 (5 bases). CDR3 size: 15 residues. Between the trimmed V and J ends, which lost 5 bases and 1 base, there was a span of 14 bases. CDR1 and CDR2 from the germline V gene are GTSNPN and SVGIG (reference sequence). CDR3 protein: CAWGGSSETNEKLFF. Here the CDR3 DNA reads TGTGCCTGGGGGGGGAGTAGCGAAACTAATGAAAAACTGTTTTTT. The complete variable domain, with remaining parts taken from reference TRBV30 and TRBJ1-4, reads SQTIHQWPATLVQPVGSPLSLECTVEGTSNPNLYWYRQAAGRGLQLLFYSVGIGQISSEVPQNLSASRPQDRQFILSSKKLLLSDSGFYLCAWGGSSETNEKLFFGSGTQLSVL.

This clone has a single count. The J gene is TRBJ2-5, the V gene TRBV9; perhaps TRBD2 as D (7 bases). The CDR3 is made up of 14 amino acids. The ends were cut back, 0 bases at V and 7 bases at J, with 13 bases in the middle. CDR1 and CDR2 (germline): SGDLS, YYNGEE. In DNA, the CDR3 is TGTGCCAGCAGCGTAGAGTCGGGGGGCGGGACCCAGTACTTC. It yields the protein CASSVESGGGTQYF.

The J gene is TRBJ2-2, the V gene TRBV20-1; D is uncertain. The CDR3 sequence is 14 residues long. CDR1 is DFQATT and CDR2 is SNEGSKA in the germline V gene (reference sequence). V was cut by 3 bases and J by 4 bases, with 12 bases left in between. CDR3 in amino acids: CSASKLAGTGELFF. Written as DNA, the CDR3 is TGCAGTGCTAGTAAGCTCGCTGGCACCGGGGAGCTGTTTTTT.

The chain is built from TRBV11-2 and TRBJ1-2; 8 bases agree with TRBD1. The CDR3 has 14 residues. Losses at the gene ends were 6 bases for V and 4 bases for J; bases not matched to a gene: 7. CDR1 SGHAT and CDR2 FQNNGV come from the germline V gene. For the CDR3, the DNA is TGTGCCAGCAGGACGGACAGGGAAGCCTATGGCTACACCTTC. Protein: CASRTDREAYGYTF.

The V and J genes are TRBV4-1 and TRBJ1-5, with a weak D call TRBD1 (6 bases). The CDR3 runs to 16 residues. Trimming removed 1 base at V and 6 bases at J, with 16 bases between. Germline CDR1 is MGHRA and CDR2 is YSYEKL. The CDR3 spells CASSQARGGGSQPQHF. The DNA for the CDR3 is TGCGCCAGCAGCCAAGCCCGAGGCGGGGGCAGTCAGCCCCAGCATTTT.

The chain recombines TRBV5-5 with TRBJ2-3; no clear D gene. There are 13 residues in the CDR3. The V end lost 3 bases, the J end lost 7 bases, and 12 bases lay between the germline ends. Germline CDR1 SGHKS, CDR2 YYEKEE (reference sequence). The CDR3 protein is CASSSGDQNTQYF. The CDR3 DNA is TGTGCCAGCAGCTCCGGAGACCAGAATACGCAGTATTTT.

The chain carries TRBV6-1 and TRBJ2-2, with 7 nucleotides matching TRBD1. The V segment lost 1 base and the J segment 0 bases; nucleotides outside the gene matches: 2. CDR1 and CDR2 from the germline V gene are MNHNS and SASEGT. This CDR3 has 16 residues. CDR3 residues: CASSEVTGANTGELFF. The CDR3 DNA reads as TGTGCCAGCAGTGAAGTCACAGGGGCGAACACCGGGGAGCTGTTTTTT.

CDR3 nucleotides: TGCAGCGCTGGGGGGGGAACAGGGAATCAGCCCCAGCATTTT. Protein product: CSAGGGTGNQPQHF. The J gene is TRBJ1-5, the V gene TRBV29-1; D possibly corresponds to TRBD1 (6 bases). Germline CDR1 SQVTM, CDR2 ANQGSEA. The CDR3 is 14 residues long. The ends were cut back, 7 bases at V and 4 bases at J, with 17 bases in the middle.

V is TRBV14 and J is TRBJ2-4; TRBD2 matches at 8 bases. Germline values: CDR1 SGHDN, CDR2 FVKESK. The CDR3 is made up of 17 amino acids. Trimming cost V 1 base and J 0 bases; bases outside gene matches: 5. The CDR3 region is CASSQGGLAEAKNIQYF. CDR3 in DNA: TGTGCCAGCAGCCAAGGAGGACTAGCTGAAGCCAAAAACATTCAGTACTTC. The variable domain in full, completed from reference TRBV14 and TRBJ2-4, reads EAGVTQFPSHSVIEKGQTVTLRCDPISGHDNLYWYRRVMGKEIKFLLHFVKESKQDESGMPNNRFLAERTGGTYSTLKVQPAELEDSGVYFCASSQGGLAEAKNIQYFGAGTRLSVL.